This T cell receptor beta chain originates from a study of blood T cell repertoires in COVID-19. Sequencing used immunoSEQ multiplex PCR; TCRdb keeps in-frame clones, though not all of them. This sample has some 150,000 clones, with 81% found just once. CDR1 LNHDA and CDR2 SQIVND come from the germline V gene (reference sequence). The V end lost 4 bases, the J end lost 5 bases, and 21 bases lay between the germline ends. CDR3 size: 17 residues. Sequences were obtained from peripheral blood. The chain links TRBV19 to TRBJ2-1, with a tentative D call TRBD2 (5 bases). This TCR came from a human donor with acute or convalescent COVID-19. The donor label of this sample is uncertain. CDR3 nucleotide sequence: TGTGCCAGTAGTACCCGGGGTGGTAGCGTCACGAACAATGAGCAGTTCTTC. This gives the protein CASSTRGGSVTNNEQFF.